The sequence of this T cell receptor beta chain was determined in a study of shared clonotypes between healthy human individuals. Germline CDR1 and CDR2: MDHEN and SYDVKM. The length of the CDR3 is 14 residues. The germline V and J ends were trimmed by 8 bases and 2 bases, with 14 bases remaining between them. Deep-level assay runs were performed. It was across several immunoSEQ plates that each subset's genomic DNA was evenly split. In replicate PCRs of sorted subsets, about 200 ng DNA, about 30,000 T cell genomes, was used. TCRdb's copy holds only in-frame clones and misses some; the assay was immunoSEQ multiplex PCR. The data show over a million clones, 96% seen once. With regard to this clone: The target antigen is unknown.

Study findings and constraints: In general, naive subsets displayed greater estimated richness than memory subsets did.

The gene calls are TRBV28 and TRBJ2-3, with D unclear. The receptor comes from a man aged 30 to 45 in good health. The sequenced material came from naive CD4+ T cells sorted from blood. Subset noted: CD45RA+ positively selected. The CDR3 spells CASGNPLITDTQYF. Here the CDR3 DNA reads TGTGCCAGCGGAAACCCACTCATCACAGATACGCAGTATTTT.